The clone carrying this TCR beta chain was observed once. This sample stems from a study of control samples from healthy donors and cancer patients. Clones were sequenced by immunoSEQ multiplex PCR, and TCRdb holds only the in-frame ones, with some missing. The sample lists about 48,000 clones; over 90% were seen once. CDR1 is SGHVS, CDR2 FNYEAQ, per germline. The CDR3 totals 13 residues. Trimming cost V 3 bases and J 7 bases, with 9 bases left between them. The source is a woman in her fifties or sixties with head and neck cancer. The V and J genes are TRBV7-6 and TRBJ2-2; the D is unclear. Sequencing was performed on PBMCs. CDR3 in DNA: TGTGCCAGCAGCTTTGGCCTAAACGGGGAGCTGTTTTTT. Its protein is CASSFGLNGELFF.